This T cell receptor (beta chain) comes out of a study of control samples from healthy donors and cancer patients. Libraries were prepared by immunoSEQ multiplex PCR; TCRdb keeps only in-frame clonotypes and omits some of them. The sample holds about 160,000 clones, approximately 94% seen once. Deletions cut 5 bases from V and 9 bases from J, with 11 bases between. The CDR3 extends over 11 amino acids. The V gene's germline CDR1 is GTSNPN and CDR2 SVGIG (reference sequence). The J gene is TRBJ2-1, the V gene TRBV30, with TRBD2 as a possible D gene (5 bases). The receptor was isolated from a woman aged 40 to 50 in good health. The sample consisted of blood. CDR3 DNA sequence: TGTGCCTGGGAGGGCCGGATTGAGCAGTTCTTC. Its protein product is CAWEGRIEQFF.